Listed here are 21 T cell receptor beta chains from one sample, sequenced in a study of cytomegalovirus exposure and HLA in healthy donors. Profiled with immunoSEQ multiplex PCR; TCRdb holds only in-frame clones, not every one. This sample has 200,000 or so clones; more than 75% occur once, and the top ten carry roughly 2%. The sequenced material came from PBMCs. These receptors all come from a young woman in good health and CMV-seropositive.

This clone occurred once. V gene TRBV6-1 combines with J gene TRBJ1-5; D gene ambiguous. This CDR3 comprises 16 residues. V lost 3 bases to trimming and J lost 3 bases, with 15 bases between them. Germline CDR1 MNHNS, CDR2 SASEGT. In DNA, the CDR3 is TGTGCCAGCAGTGACTTACTCAGGCGTTCCAATCAGCCCCAGCATTTT. This gives the protein CASSDLLRRSNQPQHF.

V is TRBV19 and J is TRBJ1-1; D remains unclear. CDR3 length: 13 residues. Trimming took 5 bases from V and 1 from J, leaving 8 bases between them. CDR1 and CDR2 from the germline V gene are LNHDA and SQIVND (reference sequence). The chain's CDR3 is CASSPRRNTEAFF. CDR3 DNA: TGTGCCAGTAGTCCCAGAAGGAACACTGAAGCTTTCTTT.

This clone was observed a few times. V gene TRBV20-1 combines with J gene TRBJ2-3; no reliable D call. Germline V gene data show CDR1 as DFQATT and CDR2 as SNEGSKA (reference sequence). CDR3 length equals 11 residues. V lost 7 bases to trimming and J lost 0 bases, with 5 bases between them. The CDR3 reads CSGGSTDTQYF. The CDR3 coding sequence is TGCAGTGGTGGCAGCACAGATACGCAGTATTTT.

J is TRBJ1-2 and V is TRBV5-6; D is undetermined. The CDR3 consists of 14 residues. CDR1 and CDR2 from the germline V gene are SGHDT and YYEEEE. V was trimmed by 0 bases and J by 0 bases, leaving 6 bases between them. CDR3 sequence: CASSLVTPNYGYTF. In DNA form, the CDR3 reads TGTGCCAGCAGCTTGGTCACACCTAACTATGGCTACACCTTC.

On this clone: At one boundary the junction diverges from the germline segment, which might be a read error. V and J are TRBV7-7 and TRBJ2-1, with TRBD2 identical over 10 bases. Per the germline V gene, CDR1 is SSHAT and CDR2 is FNYEAQ (reference sequence). CDR3 length: 13 residues. The CDR3 coding sequence is TGTGCTAGCAGGAGACTAGCGGGTAATGAGCAGTTCTTC. This translates into CASRRLAGNEQFF. Looking up the rest from reference TRBV7-7 and TRBJ2-1 gives the full variable domain: GAGVSQSPRYKVTKRGQDVTLRCDPISSHATLYWYQQALGQGPEFLTYFNYEAQPDKSGLPSDRFSAERPEGSISTLTIQRTEQRDSAMYRCASRRLAGNEQFFGPGTRLTVL.

This chain connects TRBV6-5 to TRBJ1-3; tentative D call: TRBD1 (6 bases). Germline V gene sequence: CDR1 MNHEY, CDR2 SVGAGI. Trimming took off 0 bases at V and 4 bases at J, with 7 bases between the two ends. The CDR3 has 14 amino acids. The CDR3 loop reads CASSYSRGGNTIYF. CDR3 nucleotides: TGTGCCAGCAGTTACTCCAGGGGAGGAAACACCATATATTTT.

The CDR3 region has the DNA TGTGCCAGCAGTGGCTTCAGGGGCCAGGGCTACACCTTC. It translates to CASSGFRGQGYTF. The chain couples TRBV25-1 to TRBJ1-2; D may be TRBD1 (6 bases). The CDR3 is 13 residues long. V was pared by 4 bases and J by 8 bases, with 14 bases between. CDR1 is MGHDK, CDR2 SYGVNS, per germline.

This clone was observed once. The V and J genes are TRBV30 and TRBJ1-1; unclear D gene. CDR1 is GTSNPN and CDR2 is SVGIG in the germline V gene (reference sequence). The V gene lost 5 bases and the J gene lost 6 bases, with 10 bases spanning the gap. The CDR3 length is 11 residues. The CDR3 region is CAWGESAEAFF. In DNA, the CDR3 is TGTGCCTGGGGGGAGTCGGCTGAAGCTTTCTTT.

This chain uses TRBV4-1 with TRBJ2-5; D may be TRBD2 (6 bases). The CDR3 has 16 residues. V shed 1 base and J shed 4 bases, with 16 bases lying between them. Germline V gene data show CDR1 as MGHRA and CDR2 as YSYEKL. CDR3 protein: CASSQVFGAGGETQYF. CDR3 DNA sequence: TGCGCCAGCAGCCAAGTTTTCGGAGCGGGCGGAGAGACCCAGTACTTC.

The CDR3 is CARTDPAQGETEAFF. The CDR3 DNA is TGTGCCAGAACCGACCCGGCACAGGGGGAAACTGAAGCTTTCTTT. V and J are TRBV2 and TRBJ1-1; TRBD1 agrees at 8 bases. Germline assignment: CDR1 SNHLY and CDR2 FYNNEI. The CDR3 has 15 amino acids. After removal of 9 bases from V and 5 bases from J, the junction contained 14 bases not matched to a gene. Full variable domain (missing parts from reference TRBV2 and TRBJ1-1): EPEVTQTPSHQVTQMGQEVILRCVPISNHLYFYWYRQILGQKVEFLVSFYNNEISEKSEIFDDQFSVERPDGSNFTLKIRSTKLEDSAMYFCARTDPAQGETEAFFGQGTRLTVV.

The chain combines TRBV10-1 with TRBJ1-1; no firm D call. The CDR3 has 13 residues. CDR1 and CDR2 (germline): WNHNN, SYGVQD (reference sequence). The V end was cut by 6 bases, the J end by 0 bases, with 8 bases between. CDR3 DNA: TGCGCCAGCAGCTCTGACATGAACACTGAAGCTTTCTTT. Encoded protein: CASSSDMNTEAFF.

V and J are TRBV6-6 and TRBJ2-7; no clear D gene. CDR1 and CDR2 from the germline V gene are MNHNY and SVGAGI (reference sequence). The CDR3 is 12 residues long. V lost 2 bases and J 6 bases, leaving 8 bases between the germline ends. The CDR3 here is CASSYHGSEQYF. Written as DNA, the CDR3 is TGTGCCAGCAGTTACCATGGTAGCGAGCAGTACTTC.

The gene calls are TRBV7-8 and TRBJ1-2; 8 nucleotides agree with TRBD1. CDR1 and CDR2 (germline): SGHVS, FQNEAQ. Trimming cost V 1 base and J 0 bases; bases outside gene matches: 4. This CDR3 is built from 16 residues. CDR3 nucleotides: TGTGCCAGCAGCTTAGTACAGGGGGAGACTAACTATGGCTACACCTTC. It yields the protein CASSLVQGETNYGYTF.

The gene calls are TRBV19 and TRBJ2-1; D is unclear. This CDR3 has 15 residues. Germline V gene lookup returns CDR1 LNHDA and CDR2 SQIVND (reference sequence). V was pared by 3 bases and J by 0 bases, with 9 bases between. DNA of the CDR3: TGTGCCAGTAGTATTACCTGGAGCTCCTACAATGAGCAGTTCTTC. Protein product: CASSITWSSYNEQFF. The whole variable domain, remainder taken from reference TRBV19 and TRBJ2-1, is DGGITQSPKYLFRKEGQNVTLSCEQNLNHDAMYWYRQDPGQGLRLIYYSQIVNDFQKGDIAEGYSVSREKKESFPLTVTSAQKNPTAFYLCASSITWSSYNEQFFGPGTRLTVL.

The J gene is TRBJ2-3, the V gene TRBV12-1; the table's D call, TRBD2, has no DNA check behind it. TRBV12-1 is a pseudogene locus. The CDR3 is 17 amino acids. The CDR3 nucleotides are TGTGCCAGCAGCTTAAATCTAGCGGGAAGGGGCGCAGATACGCAGTATTTT. Translating gives CASSLNLAGRGADTQYF.

CDR3 sequence reads: CASSSMSSTDTQYF. CDR3 bases: TGTGCCAGCAGCTCTATGTCTAGCACAGATACGCAGTATTTT. The J gene is TRBJ2-3, the V gene TRBV11-2; unclear D gene. CDR1 SGHAT and CDR2 FQNNGV come from the germline V gene. V was trimmed by 4 bases and J by 0 bases, leaving 8 bases between them. This CDR3 is built from 14 residues.

This clone is a singleton in its sample. V is TRBV6-5 and J is TRBJ1-2; no firm D call. The CDR3 totals 13 residues. Deletions cut 2 bases from V and 1 base from J, with 5 bases between. Germline V gene sequence: CDR1 MNHEY, CDR2 SVGAGI. The CDR3 region is CASSYAFNYGYTF. The CDR3 DNA reads as TGTGCCAGCAGTTACGCGTTTAACTATGGCTACACCTTC.

The chain joins TRBV7-6 to TRBJ2-7, with 12 bases that match TRBD1. V was clipped by 3 bases and J by 4 bases; unmatched bases: 4. CDR1 and CDR2 from the germline V gene are SGHVS and FNYEAQ. This CDR3 has 15 amino acids. CDR3 nucleotides: TGTGCCAGCAGCTTGGGACAGGGGGCACAGTACGAGCAGTACTTC. Its protein product is CASSLGQGAQYEQYF.

This sequence joins TRBV23-1 and TRBJ2-7; tentative D call: TRBD1 (5 bases). TRBV23-1 is an ORF for which the function is uncertain. The CDR3 is 17 amino acids. V was pared by 0 bases and J by 5 bases, with 20 bases between. The CDR3 sequence: CASSQSWARVDSDEQYF. The CDR3 region has the DNA TGCGCCAGCAGTCAATCATGGGCCAGGGTCGATTCAGACGAGCAGTACTTC.

V is TRBV19 and J is TRBJ2-3; no reliable D call. The V gene lost 3 bases and the J gene lost 1 base, with 11 bases spanning the gap. The CDR3 covers 15 residues. Germline V lookup: CDR1 LNHDA, CDR2 SQIVND (reference sequence). The CDR3 spells CASSITQRGTDTQYF. The CDR3 DNA sequence: TGTGCCAGTAGTATTACCCAACGCGGCACAGATACGCAGTATTTT.

V and J are TRBV29-1 and TRBJ2-3; 11 positions agree with TRBD2. The V and J ends lost 5 bases and 5 bases, in that order; junction bases with no gene match: 6. Germline lookup yields CDR1 SQVTM and CDR2 ANQGSEA. This CDR3 has 14 amino acids. The CDR3 here is CSVKLAGGRDTQYF. Written as DNA, the CDR3 is TGCAGCGTTAAGCTAGCGGGAGGTAGAGATACGCAGTATTTT.